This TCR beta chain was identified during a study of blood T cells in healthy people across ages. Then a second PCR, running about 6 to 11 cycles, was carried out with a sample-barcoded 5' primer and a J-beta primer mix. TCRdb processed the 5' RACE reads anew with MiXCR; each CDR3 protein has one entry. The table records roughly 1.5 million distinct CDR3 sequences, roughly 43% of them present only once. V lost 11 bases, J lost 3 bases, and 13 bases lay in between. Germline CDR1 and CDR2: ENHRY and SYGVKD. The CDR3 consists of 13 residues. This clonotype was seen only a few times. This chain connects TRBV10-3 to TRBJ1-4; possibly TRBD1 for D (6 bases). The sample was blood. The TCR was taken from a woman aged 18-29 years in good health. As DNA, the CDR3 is TGTGCCGCCAGCGGGGGCTCTAATGAAAAACTGTTTTTT. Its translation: CAASGGSNEKLFF.